These 21 T cell receptor beta chains came from one sample sequenced in a study of shared clonotypes between healthy human individuals (dated by TCRdb to about 2020). Libraries were made using the immunoSEQ multiplex PCR assay. TCRdb took over this immuneACCESS table, retaining in-frame rearrangements with V and J assigned. Such tables are incomplete; in checked studies, under half of the missing clones stem from an unresolved V gene, and the remainder is unexplained. The sample data list over a million clones, and around four fifths of these were observed just once. The ten largest clones represent 1.2% to 1.5% of the sample. The sample consisted of memory CD4+ T cells sorted from blood. The cell subset or site label on this specimen signifies: CD45RA-negative fraction. The receptors were sampled from a man between 18 and 35 years old in good health.

On this clone itself: A read error may account for a junction end that differs from germline. This rearrangement joins TRBV7-7 to TRBJ2-4; no definite D call. The CDR3 contains 16 residues. Germline V lookup: CDR1 SSHAT, CDR2 FNYEAQ (reference sequence). CDR3 in amino acids: CASSLRPPGAKNIQYF. The CDR3, as DNA: TGTGCTAGCAGCTTACGGCCCCCCGGAGCCAAAAACATTCAGTACTTC. Supplemented by reference TRBV7-7 and TRBJ2-4, the full variable domain reads GAGVSQSPRYKVTKRGQDVTLRCDPISSHATLYWYQQALGQGPEFLTYFNYEAQPDKSGLPSDRFSAERPEGSISTLTIQRTEQRDSAMYRCASSLRPPGAKNIQYFGAGTRLSVL.

This clone has a single count. The rearrangement joins TRBV6-1 to TRBJ1-2, with D unclear. V gave up 2 bases and J gave up 13 bases, with 17 bases separating them. The germline gives CDR1 MNHNS, CDR2 SASEGT. There are 13 residues in the CDR3. The CDR3 loop reads CASSEQQAAVGTF. DNA for the CDR3: TGTGCCAGCAGTGAACAGCAGGCGGCAGTGGGCACCTTC.

V is TRBV27 and J is TRBJ1-2; TRBD1 agrees at 7 bases. Germline assignment: CDR1 MNHEY and CDR2 SMNVEV (reference sequence). This CDR3 region has 14 residues. Germline trimming cut 3 bases from V and 8 bases from J; bases unmatched to any gene: 9. Written as DNA, the CDR3 is TGTGCCAGCAGTTTCCTCGACAGGGACGGGGGCTACACCTTC. This translates into CASSFLDRDGGYTF.

At least ten counts were recorded for this clone. The V call is TRBV19, the J call TRBJ2-3; TRBD2 matches at 7 bases. Trimming took 3 bases from V and 4 from J; bases not matched to a gene: 7. CDR3 length equals 15 residues. CDR1 is LNHDA and CDR2 is SQIVND in the germline V gene (reference sequence). CDR3 in DNA: TGTGCCAGTAGTATCGGCGGGAGCCGGCCAGATACGCAGTATTTT. This codes for CASSIGGSRPDTQYF.

The chain is built from TRBV19 and TRBJ1-2; D is undetermined. There are 13 residues in the CDR3. CDR1 is LNHDA, CDR2 SQIVND, per germline (reference sequence). V was shortened by 6 bases and J by 8 bases, with 16 bases between the two germline ends. The CDR3 loop reads CASRPWENGGYTF. The CDR3 region has the DNA TGTGCCAGTAGACCCTGGGAGAACGGCGGCTACACCTTC. Drawing the rest from reference TRBV19 and TRBJ1-2, the complete variable domain is DGGITQSPKYLFRKEGQNVTLSCEQNLNHDAMYWYRQDPGQGLRLIYYSQIVNDFQKGDIAEGYSVSREKKESFPLTVTSAQKNPTAFYLCASRPWENGGYTFGSGTRLTVV.

Concerning this clone: The same CDR3 can be traced to other DNA sequences in this sample. The chain recombines TRBV30 with TRBJ2-1; D is uncertain. The CDR3 runs 10 residues. Germline V gene lookup returns CDR1 GTSNPN and CDR2 SVGIG (reference sequence). Trimming removed 6 bases from V and 0 bases from J, with 0 bases in between. The CDR3 DNA reads as TGTGCCTGCTCCTACAATGAGCAGTTCTTC. This encodes CACSYNEQFF.

This clone was detected only a few times. The V and J genes are TRBV5-4 and TRBJ1-2, with a weak D call TRBD1 (6 bases). Trimming stripped 4 bases from V and 0 bases from J, with 13 bases between. The germline V gene has CDR1 SGHNT and CDR2 YYREEE (reference sequence). The CDR3 spans 15 residues. Written as DNA, the CDR3 is TGTGCCAGCAGCCAAGGGACACCTACTAACTATGGCTACACCTTC. It yields the protein CASSQGTPTNYGYTF. The full variable domain, rest sourced from reference TRBV5-4 and TRBJ1-2, is ETGVTQSPTHLIKTRGQQVTLRCSSQSGHNTVSWYQQALGQGPQFIFQYYREEENGRGNFPPRFSGLQFPNYSSELNVNALELDDSALYLCASSQGTPTNYGYTFGSGTRLTVV.

The gene calls are TRBV5-4 and TRBJ2-1; D call uncertain. The CDR3 totals 15 residues. V lost 0 bases and J 3 bases, leaving 10 bases between the germline ends. In germline, CDR1 is SGHNT, CDR2 YYREEE (reference sequence). The CDR3 loop is CASSLEGTIYNEQFF. The CDR3 nucleotides read TGTGCCAGCAGCTTGGAGGGTACGATCTACAATGAGCAGTTCTTC.

The V call is TRBV19, the J call TRBJ2-2, with unresolved D. This CDR3 contains 14 residues. V was shortened by 5 bases and J by 4 bases, with 11 bases between the two germline ends. The V gene's germline CDR1 is LNHDA and CDR2 SQIVND (reference sequence). The CDR3 protein is CASSQFPVTGELFF. The CDR3 DNA follows: TGTGCCAGTAGTCAGTTTCCGGTCACCGGGGAGCTGTTTTTT.

There are many counts of this clone. The chain joins TRBV10-1 to TRBJ2-3; 11 bases agree with TRBD2. V shed 2 bases and J 5 bases; nucleotides not matched to a gene: 6. The CDR3 is made up of 16 amino acids. Germline-derived CDR1 and CDR2 are WNHNN and SYGVQD (reference sequence). CDR3 nucleotides: TGCGCCAGCAGTGAGAGACCTAGCGGGGGGAGAGATACGCAGTATTTT. This translates into CASSERPSGGRDTQYF.

Of note for this clone: The sample has other DNA sequences that encode this CDR3 too. The rearrangement joins TRBV11-2 to TRBJ1-1; D call uncertain. V dropped 3 bases and J dropped 3 bases, with 5 bases sitting between them. CDR3 length: 12 residues. Germline V gene sequence: CDR1 SGHAT, CDR2 FQNNGV. CDR3 coding DNA: TGTGCCAGCAGCTTTAGCGACACTGAAGCTTTCTTT. Translation: CASSFSDTEAFF.

The count of this clone is one. The chain has TRBV9 and TRBJ2-1; TRBD2 matches 14 bases. The CDR3 extends over 18 amino acids. With 3 bases clipped from V and 2 bases from J, the junction kept 7 bases outside the gene matches. Germline loops: CDR1 SGDLS, CDR2 YYNGEE. CDR3 in amino acids: CASSAGLAGVVTYNEQFF. The CDR3 bases are TGTGCCAGCAGCGCGGGACTAGCGGGAGTGGTGACCTACAATGAGCAGTTCTTC.

The chain couples TRBV19 to TRBJ2-5, with 13 bases that match TRBD2. The CDR3 covers 16 residues. Germline CDR1 and CDR2: LNHDA and SQIVND (reference sequence). V was clipped by 3 bases and J by 5 bases; unmatched bases: 6. CDR3 sequence (DNA): TGTGCCAGTAGTATCGGACTAGCGGGAGTGTGGGAGACCCAGTACTTC. Protein product: CASSIGLAGVWETQYF.

This chain links TRBV7-2 with TRBJ2-5; the match to TRBD2 covers 9 bases. The germline V gene encodes CDR1 SGHTA and CDR2 FQGNSA. V lost 2 bases, J lost 9 bases, and 16 bases stayed unmatched. CDR3 length: 17 residues. The CDR3 loop is CASSLNAPASGARAQYF. CDR3 coding DNA: TGTGCCAGCAGCTTAAACGCCCCGGCTAGCGGGGCACGCGCCCAGTACTTC.

The chain couples TRBV5-1 to TRBJ2-6, with D unresolved. The CDR3 runs 15 residues. The ends were cut back, 2 bases at V and 1 base at J, with 7 bases in the middle. Germline lookup yields CDR1 SGHRS and CDR2 YFSETQ. Written as DNA, the CDR3 is TGCGCCAGCAGCTTTGCGGAATCTGGGGCCAACGTCCTGACTTTC. The encoded protein is CASSFAESGANVLTF.

The chain recombines TRBV19 with TRBJ1-5; D gene uncertain. Per the germline V gene, CDR1 is LNHDA and CDR2 is SQIVND (reference sequence). The CDR3 consists of 15 residues. V gave up 3 bases and J gave up 6 bases, with 15 bases separating them. CDR3 DNA: TGTGCCAGTAGTATGGGTGTGGTAGGCGGTCAGCCCCAGCATTTT. Amino acids: CASSMGVVGGQPQHF.

In regard to this clone: This sample also contains other DNA sequences that code for the same CDR3. V is TRBV5-1 and J is TRBJ2-7; D call uncertain. Trimming took 0 bases from V and 1 from J, leaving 8 bases between them. The length of the CDR3 is 14 residues. Looked up from germline, CDR1 is SGHRS and CDR2 is YFSETQ. DNA for the CDR3: TGCGCCAGCAGCTTGGGTGGGAATTCCTACGAGCAGTACTTC. Protein sequence: CASSLGGNSYEQYF.

The chain employs TRBV9 and TRBJ2-5, with TRBD2 identical over 12 bases. Germline V CDR1 and CDR2: SGDLS, YYNGEE. This CDR3 is built from 18 residues. V was clipped by 2 bases and J by 2 bases; unmatched bases: 10. DNA of the CDR3: TGTGCCAGCAGCGTCGGACTAGCGGGATGGCCGGGGCAAGAGACCCAGTACTTC. Protein: CASSVGLAGWPGQETQYF.

V and J are TRBV18 and TRBJ1-2, with a tentative D call TRBD1 (5 bases). V lost 5 bases and J 2 bases, leaving 15 bases between the germline ends. This CDR3 is 15 amino acids long. Per germline, CDR1 KGHSH and CDR2 LQKENI. In DNA form, the CDR3 reads TGTGCCAGCTCATCAACACAGGTCTCGAACTATGGCTACACCTTC. Protein: CASSSTQVSNYGYTF.

The J gene is TRBJ2-1, the V gene TRBV29-1, with TRBD2 identical over 11 bases. CDR3 length equals 13 residues. Germline CDR1 is SQVTM and CDR2 is ANQGSEA. Trimming removed 6 bases from V and 9 bases from J; junction bases left unmatched: 7. The CDR3 DNA reads TGCAGCGTCGTGAGACTAGCGGGGAGTGAGCAGTTCTTC. Translated: CSVVRLAGSEQFF.

The chain is built from TRBV6-1 and TRBJ2-7; D may be TRBD1 or TRBD2 (5 bases each). Trimming shortened V by 3 bases and J by 9 bases, and 21 bases separated the two germline ends. This CDR3 is built from 15 residues. From germline, CDR1 is MNHNS and CDR2 SASEGT. DNA of the CDR3: TGTGCCAGCAGTGACTCCGGGACCCGGACTTCAGGGCAGTACTTC. This encodes CASSDSGTRTSGQYF.